This TCR beta chain was recovered during a study of cytomegalovirus exposure and HLA in healthy donors (dated by TCRdb to 2015 to 2018). Some background on the complete study: According to a later analysis, one platform produced both the 100 to 150 validation repertoires and the 670 or so repertoires of the first cohort. The study aimed to test whether signatures of past pathogen exposure could be identified by cataloging public T cell receptors. A separate validation cohort of 90 to 150 different subjects was used in addition to the roughly 720-subject first cohort. The study combined high-throughput TCR immunosequencing, statistical association of individual TCRs with disease status, and machine learning to predict cytomegalovirus infection status. The investigation overall reported the following: It was suggested by the authors that the approach could potentially be generalized to other disease states and immunological phenotypes. Of the cluster scores, approximately 95% were above 0 in a later analysis, which found that TCRs clustered in the first cohort also tended to co-occur in the 95 to 150 validation repertoires. A few of the identified cytomegalovirus-associated TCR beta chains were confirmed in vitro to be specific for cytomegalovirus antigens. Most TCR sequences were observed very rarely across donors, whereas some public TCRs were present in many individuals. A later analysis had no HLA typing for the validation cohort, so co-occurrence there was scored across all 110 or so repertoires. The classifier was reported to diagnose cytomegalovirus status with high specificity and sensitivity in both the original cohort and the validation cohort. The study listed 150 to 200 TCR beta chains as associated with cytomegalovirus.

Note on this clone: Its antigen has not been determined. The germline gene is not matched at one end of the junction; a read error may be the cause.

Measured from the cysteine to the phenylalanine, the CDR3 is 14 residues long. CDR3 DNA is the only sequence kept; it has 42 bases, read in frame from the first base. CDR1 and CDR2 are drawn from the germline V gene (reference sequence): SSHAT, FNYEAQ. The donors belonged to the validation cohort of about 110 subjects, which was separate from the roughly 670-subject first cohort. Library preparation employed the immunoSEQ multiplex PCR assay. In the source study's methods: A statistical classification framework was developed to diagnose cytomegalovirus status using the catalog of TCR beta chain sequences. TCRdb's version of the immuneACCESS table is confined to in-frame rearrangements and falls short of the full clone set. An unresolved V gene accounts for under half of the shortfall where checked; the remainder is of unknown origin. The V and J calls and clone size come from that table; D and trimming were worked out from the DNA. The sample contains about 120,000 clones, 95% to 97% of them found a single time. Approximately 1.5% of the sample lies in the top ten.

Sample: PBMCs. The chain was built from TRBV7-7 and TRBJ2-1, with TRBD2 tentatively as D gene (6 bases match). The TCR originated in a man in his late teens or twenties in good health and CMV-seronegative. DNA sequence: TGTGCTAGCAGCGCCCACGGGAGCGATAATGAGCAGTTCTTC. It codes for CASSAHGSDNEQFF.